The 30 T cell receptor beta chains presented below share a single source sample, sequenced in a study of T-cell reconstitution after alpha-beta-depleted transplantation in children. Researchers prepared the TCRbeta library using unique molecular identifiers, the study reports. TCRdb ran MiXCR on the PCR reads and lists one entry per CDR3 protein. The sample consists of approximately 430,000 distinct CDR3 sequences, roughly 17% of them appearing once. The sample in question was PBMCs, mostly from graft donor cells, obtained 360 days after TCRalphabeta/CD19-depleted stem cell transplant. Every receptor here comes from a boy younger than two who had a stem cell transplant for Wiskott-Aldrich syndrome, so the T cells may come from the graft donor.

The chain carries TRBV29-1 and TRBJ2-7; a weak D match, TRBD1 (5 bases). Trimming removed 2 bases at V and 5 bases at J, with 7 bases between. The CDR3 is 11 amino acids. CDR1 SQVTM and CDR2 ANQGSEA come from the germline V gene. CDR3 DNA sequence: TGCAGCGTTGAACAGGGTCACGAGCAGTACTTC. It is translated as CSVEQGHEQYF.

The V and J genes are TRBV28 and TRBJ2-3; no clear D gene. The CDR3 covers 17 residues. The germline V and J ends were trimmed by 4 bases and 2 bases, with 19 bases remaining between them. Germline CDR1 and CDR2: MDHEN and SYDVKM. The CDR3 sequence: CASSSPGSLLNTDTQYF. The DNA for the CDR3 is TGTGCCAGCAGTTCCCCCGGGTCACTTCTTAACACAGATACGCAGTATTTT.

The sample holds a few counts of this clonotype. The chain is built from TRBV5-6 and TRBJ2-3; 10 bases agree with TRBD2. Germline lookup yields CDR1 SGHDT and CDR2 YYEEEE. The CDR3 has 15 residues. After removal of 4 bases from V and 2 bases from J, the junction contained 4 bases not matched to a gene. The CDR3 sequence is CASSGSGRVTDTQYF. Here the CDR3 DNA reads TGTGCCAGCAGCGGAAGCGGGAGGGTCACAGATACGCAGTATTTT.

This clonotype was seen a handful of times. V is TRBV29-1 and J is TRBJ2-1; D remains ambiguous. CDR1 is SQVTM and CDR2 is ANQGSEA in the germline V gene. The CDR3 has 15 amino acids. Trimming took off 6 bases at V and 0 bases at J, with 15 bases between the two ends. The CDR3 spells CSVRRRESSYNEQFF. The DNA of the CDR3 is TGCAGCGTGCGGCGGCGTGAAAGCTCCTACAATGAGCAGTTCTTC.

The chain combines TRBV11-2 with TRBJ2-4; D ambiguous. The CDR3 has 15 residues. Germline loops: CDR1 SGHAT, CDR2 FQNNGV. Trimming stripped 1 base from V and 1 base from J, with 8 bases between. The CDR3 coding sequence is TGTGCCAGCAGCTTAGGACTGCGCGCCAAAAACATTCAGTACTTC. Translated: CASSLGLRAKNIQYF.

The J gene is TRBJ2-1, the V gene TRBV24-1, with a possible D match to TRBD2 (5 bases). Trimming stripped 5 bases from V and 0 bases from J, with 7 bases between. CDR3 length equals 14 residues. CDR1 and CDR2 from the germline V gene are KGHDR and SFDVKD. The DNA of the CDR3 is TGTGCCACCAGTGTAGGGAGCTCCTACAATGAGCAGTTCTTC. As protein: CATSVGSSYNEQFF.

This CDR3 is CSVLYEVETQYF. Here the CDR3 DNA reads TGCAGCGTCCTGTACGAAGTCGAGACCCAGTACTTC. The chain uses TRBV29-1 and TRBJ2-5; no clear D gene. Germline V gene data show CDR1 as SQVTM and CDR2 as ANQGSEA. Trimming cost V 6 bases and J 5 bases, with 13 bases left between them. This CDR3 has 12 amino acids.

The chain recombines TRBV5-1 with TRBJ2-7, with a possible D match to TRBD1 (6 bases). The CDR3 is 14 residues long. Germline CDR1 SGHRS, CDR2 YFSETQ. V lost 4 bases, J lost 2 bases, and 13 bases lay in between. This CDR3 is CASSAKDRAYEQYF. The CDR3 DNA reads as TGCGCCAGCAGCGCCAAGGACAGAGCCTACGAGCAGTACTTC.

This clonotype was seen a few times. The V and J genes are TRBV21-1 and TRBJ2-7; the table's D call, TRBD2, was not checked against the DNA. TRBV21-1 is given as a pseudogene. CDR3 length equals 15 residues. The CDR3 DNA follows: TGTGCCAGCAGCAAAGAGCCTAGCGGGATGTGCGAGCAGTACTTC. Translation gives CASSKEPSGMCEQYF.

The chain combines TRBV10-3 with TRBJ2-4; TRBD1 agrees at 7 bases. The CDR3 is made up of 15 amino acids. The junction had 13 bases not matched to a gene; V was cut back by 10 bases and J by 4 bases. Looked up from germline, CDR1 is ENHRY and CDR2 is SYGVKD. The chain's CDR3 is CATAPTDRKKNIQYF. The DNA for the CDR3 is TGTGCCACCGCCCCAACGGACAGGAAGAAAAACATTCAGTACTTC.

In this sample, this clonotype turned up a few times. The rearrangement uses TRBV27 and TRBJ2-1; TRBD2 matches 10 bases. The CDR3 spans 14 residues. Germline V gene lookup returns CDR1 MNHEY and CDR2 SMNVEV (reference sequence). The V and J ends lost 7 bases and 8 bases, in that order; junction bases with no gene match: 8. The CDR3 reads CASIKAGGNYEQFF. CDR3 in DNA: TGTGCCAGCATCAAAGCGGGAGGGAACTATGAGCAGTTCTTC.

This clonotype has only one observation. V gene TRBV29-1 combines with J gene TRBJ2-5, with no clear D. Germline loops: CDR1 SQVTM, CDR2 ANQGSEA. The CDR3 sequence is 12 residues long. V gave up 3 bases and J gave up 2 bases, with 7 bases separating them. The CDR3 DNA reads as TGCAGCGTTGATGCCTTTCAAGAGACCCAGTACTTC. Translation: CSVDAFQETQYF.

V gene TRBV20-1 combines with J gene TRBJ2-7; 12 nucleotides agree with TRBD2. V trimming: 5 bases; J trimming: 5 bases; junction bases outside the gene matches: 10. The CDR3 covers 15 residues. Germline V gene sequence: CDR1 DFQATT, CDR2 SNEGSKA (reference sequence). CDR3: CSASLLAGGDDEQYF. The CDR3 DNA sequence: TGCAGTGCTTCTCTACTAGCGGGAGGAGACGACGAGCAGTACTTC.

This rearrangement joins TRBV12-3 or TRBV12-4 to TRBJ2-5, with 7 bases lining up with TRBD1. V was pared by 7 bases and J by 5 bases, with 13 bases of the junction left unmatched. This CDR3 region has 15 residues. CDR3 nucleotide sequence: TGTGCCAGCACCCACCGGAACCTACAGGGGGAGACCCAGTACTTC. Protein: CASTHRNLQGETQYF.

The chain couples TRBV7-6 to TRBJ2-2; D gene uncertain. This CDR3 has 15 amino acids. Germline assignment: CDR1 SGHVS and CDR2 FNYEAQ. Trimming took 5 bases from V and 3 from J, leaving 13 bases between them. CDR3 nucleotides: TGTGCCAGCAGCCCCACATGGGGTTACACCGGGGAGCTGTTTTTT. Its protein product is CASSPTWGYTGELFF.

CDR3 amino acids: CASSLVPEGAHRGETQYF. In DNA, the CDR3 is TGCGCCAGCAGCTTGGTCCCCGAGGGAGCCCACCGGGGAGAGACCCAGTACTTC. The rearrangement uses TRBV5-1 and TRBJ2-5, with D tentatively TRBD2 (5 bases). The CDR3 consists of 18 residues. Germline V lookup: CDR1 SGHRS, CDR2 YFSETQ. The V gene lost 0 bases and the J gene lost 4 bases, with 22 bases spanning the gap.

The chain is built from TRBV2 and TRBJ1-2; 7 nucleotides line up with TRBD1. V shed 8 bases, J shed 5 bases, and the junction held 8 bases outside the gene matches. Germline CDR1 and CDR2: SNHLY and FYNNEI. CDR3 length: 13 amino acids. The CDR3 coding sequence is TGTGCCAGCCTATTTGACAGGGTTTATGGCTACACCTTC. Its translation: CASLFDRVYGYTF.

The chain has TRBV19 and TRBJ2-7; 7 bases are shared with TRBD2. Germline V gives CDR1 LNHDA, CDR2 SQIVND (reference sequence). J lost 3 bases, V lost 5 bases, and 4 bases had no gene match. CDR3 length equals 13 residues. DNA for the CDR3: TGTGCCAGTAGTCTGCGGGAGTACTACGAGCAGTACTTC. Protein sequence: CASSLREYYEQYF.

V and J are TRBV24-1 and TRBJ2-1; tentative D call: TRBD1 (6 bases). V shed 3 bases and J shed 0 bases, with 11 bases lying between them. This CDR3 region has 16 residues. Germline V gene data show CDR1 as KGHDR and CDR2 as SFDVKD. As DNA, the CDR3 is TGTGCCACCAGTGATGCAAGGGGGAGCTCCTACAATGAGCAGTTCTTC. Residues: CATSDARGSSYNEQFF.

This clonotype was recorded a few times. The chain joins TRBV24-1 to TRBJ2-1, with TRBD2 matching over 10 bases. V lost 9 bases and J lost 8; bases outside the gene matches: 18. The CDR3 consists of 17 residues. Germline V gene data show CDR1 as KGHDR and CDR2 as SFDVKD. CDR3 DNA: TGTGCCACCCCCAATTTGAGGGTAGCGGGAGGTCGGTATGAGCAGTTCTTC. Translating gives CATPNLRVAGGRYEQFF.

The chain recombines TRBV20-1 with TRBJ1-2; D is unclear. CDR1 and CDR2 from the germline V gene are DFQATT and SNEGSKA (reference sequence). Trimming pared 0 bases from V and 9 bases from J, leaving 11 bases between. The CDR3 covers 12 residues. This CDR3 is CSARDRVRRYTF. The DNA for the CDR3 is TGCAGTGCTAGAGATAGGGTCAGGCGCTACACCTTC.

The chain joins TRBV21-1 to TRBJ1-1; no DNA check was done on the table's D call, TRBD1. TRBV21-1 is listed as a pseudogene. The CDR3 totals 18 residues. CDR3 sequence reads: CASSKLRGYGLMNTEAFF. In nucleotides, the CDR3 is TGTGCCAGCAGCAAACTACGGGGGTATGGGCTCATGAACACTGAAGCTTTCTTT.

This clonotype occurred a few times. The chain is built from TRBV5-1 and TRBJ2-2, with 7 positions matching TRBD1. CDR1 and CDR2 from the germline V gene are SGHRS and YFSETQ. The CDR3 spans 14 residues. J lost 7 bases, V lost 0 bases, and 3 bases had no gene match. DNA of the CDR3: TGCGCCAGCAGCTTGGCTCAGGGGGTCGGGGAGCTGTTTTTT. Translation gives CASSLAQGVGELFF.

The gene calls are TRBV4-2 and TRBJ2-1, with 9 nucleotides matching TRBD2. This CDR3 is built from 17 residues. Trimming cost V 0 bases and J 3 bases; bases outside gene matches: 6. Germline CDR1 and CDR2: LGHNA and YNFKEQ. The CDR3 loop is CASSQDQGLAIYNEQFF. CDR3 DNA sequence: TGTGCCAGCAGCCAAGATCAGGGACTAGCTATCTACAATGAGCAGTTCTTC.

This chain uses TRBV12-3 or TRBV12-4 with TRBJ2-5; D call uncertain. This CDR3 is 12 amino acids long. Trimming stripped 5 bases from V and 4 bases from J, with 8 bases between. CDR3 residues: CASSQFSETQYF. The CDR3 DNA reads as TGTGCCAGCAGTCAATTTTCAGAGACCCAGTACTTC.

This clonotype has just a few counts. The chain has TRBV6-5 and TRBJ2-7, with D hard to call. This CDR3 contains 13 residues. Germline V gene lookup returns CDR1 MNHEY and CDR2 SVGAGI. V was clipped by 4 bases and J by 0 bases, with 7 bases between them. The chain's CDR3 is CASSSRSSYEQYF. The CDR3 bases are TGTGCCAGCAGTTCCCGATCCTCCTACGAGCAGTACTTC.

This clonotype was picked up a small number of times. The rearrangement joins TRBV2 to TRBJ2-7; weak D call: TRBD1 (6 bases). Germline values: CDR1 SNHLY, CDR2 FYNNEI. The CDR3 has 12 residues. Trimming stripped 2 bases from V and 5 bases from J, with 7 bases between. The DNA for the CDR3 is TGTGCCAGCAGTGAACAGGGGAACGAGCAGTACTTC. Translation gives CASSEQGNEQYF.

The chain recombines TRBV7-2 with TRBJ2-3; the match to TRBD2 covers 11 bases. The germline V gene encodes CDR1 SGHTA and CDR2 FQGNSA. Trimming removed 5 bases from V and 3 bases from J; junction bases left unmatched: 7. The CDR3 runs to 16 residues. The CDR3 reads CASSPDIAGGTDTQYF. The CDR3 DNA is TGTGCCAGCAGCCCTGATATAGCGGGAGGGACAGATACGCAGTATTTT.

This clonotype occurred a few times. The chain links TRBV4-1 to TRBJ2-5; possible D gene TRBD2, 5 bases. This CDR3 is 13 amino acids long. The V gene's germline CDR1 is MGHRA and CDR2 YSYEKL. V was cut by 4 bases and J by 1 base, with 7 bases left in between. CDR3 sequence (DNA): TGCGCCAGCAGCCGGACTCGCCAAGAGACCCAGTACTTC. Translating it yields CASSRTRQETQYF.

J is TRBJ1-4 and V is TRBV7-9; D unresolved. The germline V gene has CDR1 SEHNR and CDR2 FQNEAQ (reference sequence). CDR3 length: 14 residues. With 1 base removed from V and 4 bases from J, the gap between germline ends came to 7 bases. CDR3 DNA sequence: TGTGCCAGCAGCTTAGGGGAGTATAATGAAAAACTGTTTTTT. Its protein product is CASSLGEYNEKLFF.